This record looks at one T cell receptor beta chain sequence and its context. The antigen is unknown. The sample originates from a study of cytomegalovirus exposure and HLA in healthy donors. In the study overall: A previous analysis identified about 110 million unique TCR beta sequences derived from around 200 million T cells. Early released data had 65 million to 100 million unique TCRs, all coming from HLA-typed donors.

Regarding the study as a whole: TCR sequences were mostly rare, though some public TCRs occurred in many donors.

CDR1 MNHNS and CDR2 SASEGT come from the germline V gene. This CDR3 spans 13 amino acids. V gave up 5 bases and J gave up 6 bases, with 11 bases separating them. PCR used 60 Vbeta primers and 13 Jbeta primers. Original analysis: A follow-up analysis tallied 60 million to 85 million unique TCR beta chains, some 11 million shared. Some clones are missing from TCRdb's copy, which holds only in-frame ones; the method was immunoSEQ multiplex PCR. V, J and clone size derive from that table, while D and trimming were established from the DNA sequence. Found here are roughly 200,000 clones, around three quarters of them singletons; the top ten hold 1.5% to 2%.

The receptor was derived from a man aged 25-45 years in good health and CMV-seronegative. Sequencing was performed on PBMCs. This chain links TRBV6-1 with TRBJ1-5; no clear D. The CDR3 region has the DNA TGTGCCAGCAGTTCCATGGAGGCTCAGCCCCAGCATTTT. This gives the protein CASSSMEAQPQHF.